The text below deals with one T cell receptor (beta chain). Its antigen remains unknown. This sample is drawn from a study of cytomegalovirus exposure and HLA in healthy donors. As for the study in general: According to later analysis, the same platform produced the roughly 130 validation and around 730 first-cohort repertoires. Whole-study findings and limits: The authors enumerated 164 TCR beta chains as linked to cytomegalovirus. Many donors carried some public TCRs, although rarity characterized most TCR sequences.

Trimming removed 0 bases from V and 9 bases from J, with 12 bases in between. The CDR3 covers 14 residues. Looked up from germline, CDR1 is SGHAT and CDR2 is FQNNGV. Method: immunoSEQ multiplex PCR; TCRdb's copy keeps in-frame clones and lacks some. The sample shows 100,000 to 150,000 clones, roughly 95% of them seen only once. The sequenced sample consisted of PBMCs. V gene TRBV11-2 combines with J gene TRBJ2-1; D uncertain. The receptor comes from a young man in good health and CMV-seronegative. The CDR3, as DNA: TGTGCCAGCAGCTTAGAGCCTAGTTTTTTTGAGCAGTTCTTC. Its protein is CASSLEPSFFEQFF.